The rows below give T cell receptor beta chains drawn from one sample of a study of T cells in Graves' hyperthyroidism and ophthalmopathy. Via MiXCR, TCRdb re-called the multiplex PCR reads, giving one row per CDR3 protein. The sample shows 490,000 or so distinct CDR3 sequences, just under 20% of them seen only once. The sequenced sample was blood. All receptors derive from a man in his forties with Graves' ophthalmopathy. Both conserved end residues are part of each CDR3. D genes are given only for firm matches. The size entry is marked missing in some rows and otherwise reads once, few, many or a size class.

>TRBJ2-2|TRBV20-1|NA|TRBD2
TGCGGTGCAGGGACTAGCGGGAGGGTGACCGGGGAGCTGTTTTTT
CGAGTSGRVTGELFF
>TRBJ1-1|TRBV11-2|many|NA
TGTGCCAGCAGCCGAACGCAGGGTTTGAACACTGAAGCTTTCTTT
CASSRTQGLNTEAFF
>TRBJ1-6|TRBV5-1|many|NA
TGCGCCAGCAGCCGGGACGGACTAAGGGATTCACCCCTCCACTTT
CASSRDGLRDSPLHF
>TRBJ1-1|TRBV5-6|NA|TRBD1
TGTGCCAGCAGCTTGGTCGAGGGGGCCGGCACTGAAGCTTTCTTT
CASSLVEGAGTEAFF
>TRBJ2-3|TRBV27|NA|NA
TGTGCCAGCAGTTTATCGAACGGTGGAGATACGCAGTATTTT
CASSLSNGGDTQYF
>TRBJ1-5|TRBV12-3/TRBV12-4|few|NA
TGTGCCAGCAGCCTAGGGACGGCTTATAGCAATCAGCCCCAGCATTTT
CASSLGTAYSNQPQHF
>TRBJ2-7|TRBV11-2|NA|TRBD2
TGTGCCAGCAGGCGGGGGTTACCCTACGAGCAGTACTTC
CASRRGLPYEQYF
>TRBJ2-6|TRBV6-2/TRBV6-3|NA|NA
TGTGCCAGCAGTTCCTCGAGCTCTGGGGCCAACGTCCTGACTTTC
CASSSSSSGANVLTF
>TRBJ1-1|TRBV4-1|NA|NA
TGCGCCAGCAGCCAAGATTGGGCCCCACAGGGTACCCCTGAAGCTTTCTTT
CASSQDWAPQGTPEAFF
>TRBJ2-3|TRBV12-3/TRBV12-4|many|NA
TGTGCCAGCAGTTTGGTCATACCCGGCACAGATACGCAGTATTTT
CASSLVIPGTDTQYF
>TRBJ2-5|TRBV28|many|TRBD1
TGTGCCAGCAGTTTTATCAGGGGGCGAGAGACCCAGTACTTC
CASSFIRGRETQYF
>TRBJ1-5|TRBV29-1|few|NA
TGCAGCGCCGGACCTGATGCAAATCAGCCCCAGCATTTT
CSAGPDANQPQHF
>TRBJ1-1|TRBV3-1|many|NA
TGTGCCAGCAGCCAAGGTGTACGTGAAGCTTTCTTT
CASSQGVREAFF
>TRBJ2-7|TRBV10-3|NA|NA
TGTGCCATCAGTGGGATTCCCCTCGACAGGTCTACCTACGAGCAGTACTTC
CAISGIPLDRSTYEQYF
>TRBJ1-1|TRBV5-1|NA|NA
TGCGCCAGCAGCTTGGACAGCTCTGAAGCTTTCTTT
CASSLDSSEAFF
>TRBJ2-2|TRBV19|few|TRBD1
TGTGCCAGTAGTATAGATCAGGGGGCGGGCACCGGGGAGCTGTTTTTT
CASSIDQGAGTGELFF
>TRBJ1-1|TRBV7-9|NA|NA
TGTGCCAGCAGCTCAAACAGGGAGTTCGCTGAAGCTTTCTTT
CASSSNREFAEAFF
>TRBJ2-5|TRBV4-1|few|TRBD2
TGCGCCAGCAGCCAAGTTCTTGGGACTAGCGGGGCCCGTCAAGAGACCCAGTACTTC
CASSQVLGTSGARQETQYF
>TRBJ2-1|TRBV7-6|few|NA
TGTGCCAGCAGCGATATCCATGAGCAGTTCTTC
CASSDIHEQFF
>TRBJ2-7|TRBV15|few|NA
TGTGCCACCAGCATAACGGCGGGCGAGCAGTACTTC
CATSITAGEQYF
>TRBJ2-3|TRBV10-3|NA|TRBD2
TGTGCCATCGGGGGACTAGCGGGAGCCACAGATACGCAGTATTTT
CAIGGLAGATDTQYF
>TRBJ1-5|TRBV30|few|TRBD1
TGTGCCTGGAGTGTCAGGACAGGGAATCAGCCCCAGCATTTT
CAWSVRTGNQPQHF
>TRBJ1-1|TRBV11-3|many|NA
TGTGCCAGCAGCTTAGACGGGGCCCTGAACACTGAAGCTTTCTTT
CASSLDGALNTEAFF
>TRBJ2-1|TRBV29-1|NA|NA
TGCAGCGTTGATTCGGGACAGCAGTTCTTC
CSVDSGQQFF
>TRBJ2-1|TRBV27|few|NA
TGTGCCAGCAGTAGATCTGGACAGAACTACAATGAGCAGTTCTTC
CASSRSGQNYNEQFF
>TRBJ1-2|TRBV7-8|NA|NA
TGTGCCAGCAGCCCTCTAATCAAACAGGGAGGCTATGGCTACACCTTC
CASSPLIKQGGYGYTF
>TRBJ1-6|TRBV3-1|few|TRBD1
TGTGCCAGCAGCCATGGGACAGGGGTTAATTCACCCCTCCACTTT
CASSHGTGVNSPLHF
>TRBJ1-1|TRBV28|many|NA
TGTGCCAGCAAGGTGAACACTGAAGCTTTCTTT
CASKVNTEAFF
>TRBJ1-2|TRBV12-3/TRBV12-4|many|TRBD1
TGTGCCAGCAGGTTCTCCCGGGACAGGGTCTATGGCTACACCTTC
CASRFSRDRVYGYTF
>TRBJ1-1|TRBV28|NA|NA
TGTGCCAGCAGTAAGGGGGGGCTCATGAACACTGAAGCTTTCTTT
CASSKGGLMNTEAFF
>TRBJ2-2|TRBV30|NA|NA
TGTGCCTGGGGGGCGGAAGTCATCACCGGGGAGCTGTTTTTT
CAWGAEVITGELFF
>TRBJ2-7|TRBV9|few|NA
TGTGCCAGCAGCTATGGGCCCCAAAGAGGAATGGACGAGCAGTACTTC
CASSYGPQRGMDEQYF
>TRBJ2-7|TRBV2|few|TRBD1
TGTGCCAGCAGAGGATCCGGGACAGGGAGCGAGCAGTACTTC
CASRGSGTGSEQYF
>TRBJ2-2|TRBV6-1|NA|NA
TGTGCCAGCACCCGTGGGGGGACCCTGAAAGAGCTGTTTTTT
CASTRGGTLKELFF
>TRBJ1-1|TRBV5-1|many|NA
TGCGCCAGCAGCATCGGACTTCAGCAGGCCACTGAAGCTTTCTTT
CASSIGLQQATEAFF
>TRBJ2-7|TRBV6-9|NA|NA
TGTGCCAGCAGTTCCTCCGGACGGGGAACCTACGAGCAGTACTTC
CASSSSGRGTYEQYF
>TRBJ1-5|TRBV7-9|NA|NA
TGTGCCAGCAGCGTGGAGAAAGGAGGGTTTTGGCAGCCCCAGCATTTT
CASSVEKGGFWQPQHF
>TRBJ2-2|TRBV7-9|few|TRBD1
TGTGCCAGGGGACAGGGGACTAGAAGCACCGGGGAGCTGTTTTTT
CARGQGTRSTGELFF
>TRBJ2-7|TRBV20-1|many|NA
TGCAGTGTCTCGGACGTTGGCTACGAGCAGTACTTC
CSVSDVGYEQYF
>TRBJ1-1|TRBV5-1|few|NA
TGCGCCAGCAGCTTGAGGGGATCCGAAACTGAAGCTTTCTTT
CASSLRGSETEAFF
>TRBJ2-1|TRBV28|NA|NA
TGTGCCAGCAGTTTTCAGGAGCAGTTCTTC
CASSFQEQFF
>TRBJ1-4|TRBV13|many|NA
TGTGCCAGCAGTCGGGGAGGGGGTGAAAAACTGTTTTTT
CASSRGGGEKLFF
>TRBJ2-7|TRBV7-8|NA|NA
TGTGCCAGCAGCCCCCCTTCTTTCTCCTACGAGCAGTACTTC
CASSPPSFSYEQYF
>TRBJ2-1|TRBV20-1|NA|NA
TGCAGTGCTAGAGTGTTTGCTCCCGTGAGGGATGAGCAGTTCTTC
CSARVFAPVRDEQFF
>TRBJ2-7|TRBV28|many|TRBD1
TGTGCCAGCAGCCTCTACAGGGGCCCTCCCGTCTACGAGCAGTACTTC
CASSLYRGPPVYEQYF
>TRBJ2-5|TRBV7-9|NA|NA
TGTGCCAGCAGCTTAGGAACGCACTCCGAAGAGACCCAGTACTTC
CASSLGTHSEETQYF
>TRBJ2-6|TRBV7-2|NA|NA
TGTGCCGTAGACAGCTCTGGGGCCAACGTCCTGACTTTC
CAVDSSGANVLTF
>TRBJ2-6|TRBV3-1|few|NA
TGTGCCAGCAGCCAGGAACAGGGTTTTGGGGCCAACGTCCTGACTTTC
CASSQEQGFGANVLTF
>TRBJ2-3|TRBV6-2/TRBV6-3|few|TRBD2
TGTGCCAGCAGCAAAACTAGCGGGACCCGCACAGATACGCAGTATTTT
CASSKTSGTRTDTQYF
>TRBJ2-1|TRBV3-1|NA|NA
TGTGCCAGCAGCCAGGGGTTTGGTAGCGAAGGTGAGCAGTTCTTC
CASSQGFGSEGEQFF
>TRBJ2-1|TRBV4-3|NA|TRBD1
TGCGCCAGCAGCCAACCGGGACAGGGGGAAAATGAGCAGTTCTTC
CASSQPGQGENEQFF
>TRBJ1-2|TRBV20-1|NA|TRBD1
TGCAGTGCTACCCAACAGGGGTTGCGTGGCTACACCTTC
CSATQQGLRGYTF
>TRBJ1-5|TRBV7-2|once|NA
TGTGCCAGCAGCTCACAGGGAACTAACATGGGTAGTAGGAATCAGCCCCAGCATTTT
CASSSQGTNMGSRNQPQHF
>TRBJ1-6|TRBV30|few|TRBD1
TGTGCCTGGAGCGGGGACAGGGGTAATTCACCCCTCCACTTT
CAWSGDRGNSPLHF
>TRBJ2-1|TRBV12-3/TRBV12-4|NA|TRBD2
TGTGCCAGCAGCCTAGCGGTATCAAGACAATACAATGAGCAGTTCTTC
CASSLAVSRQYNEQFF